This TCR beta chain originates from a study of T-cell reconstitution after alpha-beta-depleted transplantation in children. The CDR3 spans 14 residues. V shed 3 bases and J shed 8 bases, with 17 bases lying between them. Per the germline V gene, CDR1 is DFQATT and CDR2 is SNEGSKA (reference sequence). Preparing the TCRbeta library involved the use of unique molecular identifiers. TCRdb analysed the PCR reads with MiXCR anew, one entry per CDR3 protein. In the table there are some 220,000 distinct CDR3 sequences, roughly a tenth of which are singletons. This sample comprised PBMCs from the stem cell graft donor, obtained from the stem cell graft. The chain joins TRBV20-1 to TRBJ2-4; perhaps TRBD2 as D (6 bases). The TCR originated in a human donor who donated a stem cell graft to a child with acute lymphoblastic leukemia. DNA for the CDR3: TGCAGTGCTAGTCCGGGCTCCGGAGGGGACATTCAGTACTTC. It codes for CSASPGSGGDIQYF.